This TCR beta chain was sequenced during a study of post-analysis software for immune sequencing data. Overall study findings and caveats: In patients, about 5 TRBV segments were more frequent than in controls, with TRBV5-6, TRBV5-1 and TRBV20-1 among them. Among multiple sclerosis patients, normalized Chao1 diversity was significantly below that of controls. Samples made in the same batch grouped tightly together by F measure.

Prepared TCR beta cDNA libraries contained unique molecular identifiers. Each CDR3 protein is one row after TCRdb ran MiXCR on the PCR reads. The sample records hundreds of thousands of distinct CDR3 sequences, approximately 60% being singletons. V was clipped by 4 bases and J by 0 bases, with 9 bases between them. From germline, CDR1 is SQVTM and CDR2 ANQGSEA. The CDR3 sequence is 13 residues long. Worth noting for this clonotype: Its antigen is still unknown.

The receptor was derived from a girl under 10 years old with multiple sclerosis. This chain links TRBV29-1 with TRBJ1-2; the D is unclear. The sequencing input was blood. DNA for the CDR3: TGCAGCGTTGCTAGGGCGTCTAACTATGGCTACACCTTC. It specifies CSVARASNYGYTF.